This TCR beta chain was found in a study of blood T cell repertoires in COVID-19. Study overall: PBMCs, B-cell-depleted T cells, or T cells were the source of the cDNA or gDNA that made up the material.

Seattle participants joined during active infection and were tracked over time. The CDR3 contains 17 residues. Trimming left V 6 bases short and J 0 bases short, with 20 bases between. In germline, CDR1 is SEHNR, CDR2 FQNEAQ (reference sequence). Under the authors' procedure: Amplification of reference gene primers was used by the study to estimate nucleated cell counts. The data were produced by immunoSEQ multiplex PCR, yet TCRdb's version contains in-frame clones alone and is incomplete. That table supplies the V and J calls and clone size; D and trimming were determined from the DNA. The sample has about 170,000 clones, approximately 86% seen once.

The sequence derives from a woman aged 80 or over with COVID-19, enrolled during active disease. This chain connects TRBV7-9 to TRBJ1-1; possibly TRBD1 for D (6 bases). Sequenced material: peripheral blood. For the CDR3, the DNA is TGTGCCAGCAGTCCCTCCGGGACAACCTTCATGAACACTGAAGCTTTCTTT. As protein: CASSPSGTTFMNTEAFF.